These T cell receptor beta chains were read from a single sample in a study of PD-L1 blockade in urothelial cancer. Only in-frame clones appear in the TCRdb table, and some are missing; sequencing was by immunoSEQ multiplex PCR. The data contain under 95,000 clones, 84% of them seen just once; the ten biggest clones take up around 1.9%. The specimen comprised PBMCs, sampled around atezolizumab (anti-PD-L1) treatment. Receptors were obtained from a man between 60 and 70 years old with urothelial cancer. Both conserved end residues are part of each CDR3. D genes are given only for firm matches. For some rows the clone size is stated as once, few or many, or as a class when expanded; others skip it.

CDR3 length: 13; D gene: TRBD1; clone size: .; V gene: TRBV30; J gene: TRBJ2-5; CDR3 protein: CAWGRQGGLEQYF; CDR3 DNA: TGTGCCTGGGGGCGACAGGGCGGTTTAGAGCAGTACTTC
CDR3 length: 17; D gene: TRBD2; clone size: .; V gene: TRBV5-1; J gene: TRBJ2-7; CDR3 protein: CASRSGLAGGLRYEQYF; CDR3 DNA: TGCGCCAGCAGGTCGGGACTAGCGGGAGGGCTTAGGTACGAGCAGTACTTC
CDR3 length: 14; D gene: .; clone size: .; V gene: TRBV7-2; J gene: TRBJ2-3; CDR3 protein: CASSLDGGTDTQYF; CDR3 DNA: TGTGCCAGCAGCTTAGACGGTGGCACAGATACGCAGTATTTT
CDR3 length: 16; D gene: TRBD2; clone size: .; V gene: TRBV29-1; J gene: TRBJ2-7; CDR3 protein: CSVTTGLAGSTYEQYF; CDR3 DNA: TGCAGCGTGACTACGGGACTAGCGGGTAGTACCTACGAGCAGTACTTC
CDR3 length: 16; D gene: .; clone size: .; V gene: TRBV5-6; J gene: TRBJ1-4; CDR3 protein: CASSRGPVPTNEKLFF; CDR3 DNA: TGTGCCAGCAGCCGCGGCCCCGTTCCAACTAATGAAAAACTGTTTTTT
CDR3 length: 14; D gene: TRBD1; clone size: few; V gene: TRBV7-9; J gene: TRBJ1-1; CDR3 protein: CASSRTGTRTEAFF; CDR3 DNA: TGTGCCAGCAGCCGGACAGGGACGAGGACTGAAGCTTTCTTT
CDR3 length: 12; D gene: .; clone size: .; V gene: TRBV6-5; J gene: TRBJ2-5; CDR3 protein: CASGGFWETQYF; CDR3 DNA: TGTGCCAGTGGAGGGTTTTGGGAGACCCAGTACTTC
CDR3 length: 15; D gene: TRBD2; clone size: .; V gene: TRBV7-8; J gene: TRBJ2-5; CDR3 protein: CASSRTSRLQETQYF; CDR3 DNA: TGTGCCAGCAGCCGGACTAGCAGACTACAAGAGACCCAGTACTTC
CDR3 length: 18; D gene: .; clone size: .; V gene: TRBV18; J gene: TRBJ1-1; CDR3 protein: CASSTRKGTNLINTEAFF; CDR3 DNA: TGTGCCAGCTCGACACGAAAGGGGACAAATCTTATTAACACTGAAGCTTTCTTT
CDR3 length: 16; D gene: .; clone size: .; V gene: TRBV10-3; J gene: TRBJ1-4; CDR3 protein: CAISVLPGGANEKLFF; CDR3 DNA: TGTGCCATCAGCGTACTGCCCGGGGGGGCTAATGAAAAACTGTTTTTT
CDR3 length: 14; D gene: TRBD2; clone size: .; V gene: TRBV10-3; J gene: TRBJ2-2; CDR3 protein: CATGTSGSPGELFF; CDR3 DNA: TGTGCCACCGGGACTAGCGGGAGTCCCGGGGAGCTGTTTTTT
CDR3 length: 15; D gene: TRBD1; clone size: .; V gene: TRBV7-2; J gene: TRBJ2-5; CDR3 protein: CASSSPWTGGETQYF; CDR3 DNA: TGTGCCAGCAGCTCTCCCTGGACAGGGGGCGAGACCCAGTACTTC
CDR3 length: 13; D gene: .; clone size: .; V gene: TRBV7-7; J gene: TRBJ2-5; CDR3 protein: CASSLALGETQYF; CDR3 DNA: TGTGCCAGCAGCTTAGCGCTCGGGGAGACCCAGTACTTC
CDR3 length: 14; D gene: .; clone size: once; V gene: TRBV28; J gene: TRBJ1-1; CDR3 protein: CASTYSGGNTEAFF; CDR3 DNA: TGTGCCAGCACCTATAGCGGGGGGAACACTGAAGCTTTCTTT
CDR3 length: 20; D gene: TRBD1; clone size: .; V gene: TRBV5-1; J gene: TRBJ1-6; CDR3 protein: CASSYGPGTAMSSYNSPLHF; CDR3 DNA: TGCGCCAGCAGCTATGGTCCCGGGACAGCCATGAGCTCCTATAATTCACCCCTCCACTTT
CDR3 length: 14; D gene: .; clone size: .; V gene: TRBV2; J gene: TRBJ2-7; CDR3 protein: CASSGQKSSYEQYF; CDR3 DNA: TGTGCCAGCAGTGGGCAGAAAAGTTCCTACGAGCAGTACTTC
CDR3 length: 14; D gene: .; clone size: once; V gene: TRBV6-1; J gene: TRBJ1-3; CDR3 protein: CASSPVYSGNTIYF; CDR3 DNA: TGTGCCAGCAGTCCCGTCTACTCTGGAAACACCATATATTTT
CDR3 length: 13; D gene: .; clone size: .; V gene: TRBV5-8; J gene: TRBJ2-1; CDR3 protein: CASSSSLMSEQFF; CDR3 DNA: TGTGCCAGCAGCTCAAGTCTTATGAGTGAGCAGTTCTTC
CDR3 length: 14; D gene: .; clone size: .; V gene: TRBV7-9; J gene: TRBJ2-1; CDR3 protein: CASSSTNARGEQFF; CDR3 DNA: TGTGCCAGCAGCTCCACAAATGCGCGGGGTGAGCAGTTCTTC
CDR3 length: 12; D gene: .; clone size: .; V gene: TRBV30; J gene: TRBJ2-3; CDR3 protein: CAWRRGADTQYF; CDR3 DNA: TGTGCCTGGAGGCGGGGCGCAGATACGCAGTATTTT
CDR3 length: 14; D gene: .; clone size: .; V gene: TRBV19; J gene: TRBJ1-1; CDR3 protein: CASREGGVGSEAFF; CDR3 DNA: TGTGCCAGTAGGGAGGGAGGGGTTGGGTCTGAAGCTTTCTTT
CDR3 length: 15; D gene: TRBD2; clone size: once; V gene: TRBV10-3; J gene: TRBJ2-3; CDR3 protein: CAISESGRGADTQYF; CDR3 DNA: TGTGCCATCAGTGAGTCCGGGAGGGGGGCAGATACGCAGTATTTT
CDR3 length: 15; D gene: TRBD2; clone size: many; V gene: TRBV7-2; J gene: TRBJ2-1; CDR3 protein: CASSTLASGYNEQFF; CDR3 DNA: TGTGCCAGCAGTACCCTCGCTAGCGGTTACAATGAGCAGTTCTTC
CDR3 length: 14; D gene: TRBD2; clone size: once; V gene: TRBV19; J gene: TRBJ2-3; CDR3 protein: CASASGWSTDTQYF; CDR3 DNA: TGTGCCAGTGCTAGCGGTTGGAGCACAGATACGCAGTATTTT
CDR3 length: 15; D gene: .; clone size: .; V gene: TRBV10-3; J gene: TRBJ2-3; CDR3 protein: CAATGSGFGTDTQYF; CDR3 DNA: TGTGCCGCAACAGGCTCGGGTTTTGGCACAGATACGCAGTATTTT
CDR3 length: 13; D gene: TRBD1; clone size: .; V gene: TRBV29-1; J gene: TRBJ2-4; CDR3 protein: CSVKTGVENIQYF; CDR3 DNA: TGCAGCGTCAAGACAGGGGTCGAAAACATTCAGTACTTC
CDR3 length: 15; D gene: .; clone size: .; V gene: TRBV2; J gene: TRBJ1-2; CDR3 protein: CASSSSAVANYGYTF; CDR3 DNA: .
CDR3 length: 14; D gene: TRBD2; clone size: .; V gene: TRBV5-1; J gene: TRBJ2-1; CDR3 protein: CASTSGLSYNEQFF; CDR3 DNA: TGCGCCAGCACTAGCGGTCTTTCCTACAATGAGCAGTTCTTC
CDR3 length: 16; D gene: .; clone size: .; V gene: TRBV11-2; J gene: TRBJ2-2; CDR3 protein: CASSLGGARNTGELFF; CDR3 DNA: TGTGCCAGCAGCTTAGGCGGAGCGAGGAACACCGGGGAGCTGTTTTTT
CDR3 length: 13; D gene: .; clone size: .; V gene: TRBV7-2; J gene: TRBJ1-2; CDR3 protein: CAGGTDRAYGYTF; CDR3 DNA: TGTGCGGGAGGGACGGATCGAGCTTATGGCTACACCTTC
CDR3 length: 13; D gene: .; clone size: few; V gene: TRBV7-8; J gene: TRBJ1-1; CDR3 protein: CASSSPGQPKAFF; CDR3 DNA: TGTGCCAGCAGCTCGCCAGGACAGCCGAAAGCTTTCTTT
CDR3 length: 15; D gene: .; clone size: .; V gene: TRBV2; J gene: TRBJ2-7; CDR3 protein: CASRGPARPPYEQYF; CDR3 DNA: TGTGCCAGCAGGGGGCCGGCCAGACCTCCCTACGAGCAGTACTTC
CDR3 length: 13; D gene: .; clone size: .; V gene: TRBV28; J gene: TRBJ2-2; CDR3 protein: CASWDWNTGELFF; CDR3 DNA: TGTGCCAGCTGGGACTGGAACACCGGGGAGCTGTTTTTT
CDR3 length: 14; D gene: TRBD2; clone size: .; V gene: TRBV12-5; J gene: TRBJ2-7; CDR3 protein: CASGLRRESYEQYF; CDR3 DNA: TGTGCTAGTGGTTTGAGGCGGGAGTCTTACGAGCAGTACTTC
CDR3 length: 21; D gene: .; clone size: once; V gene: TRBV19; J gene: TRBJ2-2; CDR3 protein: CASSIRPWGQVDSANTGELFF; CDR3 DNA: TGTGCCAGTAGTATCAGGCCCTGGGGGCAGGTCGATTCCGCGAACACCGGGGAGCTGTTTTTT
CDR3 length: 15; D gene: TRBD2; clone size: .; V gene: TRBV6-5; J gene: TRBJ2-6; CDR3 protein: CASRYGEGGANVLTF; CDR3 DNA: TGTGCCAGCAGATATGGGGAGGGTGGGGCCAACGTCCTGACTTTC
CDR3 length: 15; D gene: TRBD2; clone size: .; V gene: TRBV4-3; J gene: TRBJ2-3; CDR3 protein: CASSQVGGSADTQYF; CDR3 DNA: TGCGCCAGCAGCCAAGTAGGCGGGAGTGCGGATACGCAGTATTTT